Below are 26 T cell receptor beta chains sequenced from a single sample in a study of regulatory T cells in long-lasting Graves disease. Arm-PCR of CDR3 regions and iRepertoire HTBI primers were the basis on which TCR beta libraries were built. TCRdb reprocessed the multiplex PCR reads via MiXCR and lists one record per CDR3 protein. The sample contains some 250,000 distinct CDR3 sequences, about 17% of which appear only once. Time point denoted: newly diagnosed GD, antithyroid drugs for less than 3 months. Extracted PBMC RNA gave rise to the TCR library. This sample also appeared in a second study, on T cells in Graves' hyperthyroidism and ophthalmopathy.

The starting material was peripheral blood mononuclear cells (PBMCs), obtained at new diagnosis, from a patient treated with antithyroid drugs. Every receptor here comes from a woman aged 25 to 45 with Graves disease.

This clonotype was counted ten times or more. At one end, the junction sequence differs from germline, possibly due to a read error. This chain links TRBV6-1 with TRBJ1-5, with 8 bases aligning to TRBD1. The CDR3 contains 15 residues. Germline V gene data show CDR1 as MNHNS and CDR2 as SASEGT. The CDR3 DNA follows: TGTGCCAGCAGGGAAGGACAGGGTGGTTTCCAGCCCCAGCATTTT. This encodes CASREGQGGFQPQHF.

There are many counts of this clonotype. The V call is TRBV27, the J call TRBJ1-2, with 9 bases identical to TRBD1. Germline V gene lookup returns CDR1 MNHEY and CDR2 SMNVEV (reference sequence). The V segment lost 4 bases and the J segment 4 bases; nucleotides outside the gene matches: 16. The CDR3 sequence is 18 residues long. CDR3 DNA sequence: TGTGCCAGCAGTTCCTACAGGGGGCGGTTGACGAGCTTCTATGGCTACACCTTC. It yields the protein CASSSYRGRLTSFYGYTF.

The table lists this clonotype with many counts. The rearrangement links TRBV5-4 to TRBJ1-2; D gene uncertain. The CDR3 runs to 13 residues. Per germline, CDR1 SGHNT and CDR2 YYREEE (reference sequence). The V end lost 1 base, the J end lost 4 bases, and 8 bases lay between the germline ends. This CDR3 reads CASSLSGIYGYTF. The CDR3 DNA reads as TGTGCCAGCAGCTTGTCGGGGATCTATGGCTACACCTTC.

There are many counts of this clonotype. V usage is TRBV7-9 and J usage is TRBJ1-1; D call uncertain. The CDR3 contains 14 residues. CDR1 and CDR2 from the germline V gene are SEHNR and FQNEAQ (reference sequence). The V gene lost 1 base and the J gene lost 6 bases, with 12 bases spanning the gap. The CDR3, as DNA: TGTGCCAGCAGCTTAGATCAAAGGGTATCTGAAGCTTTCTTT. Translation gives CASSLDQRVSEAFF.

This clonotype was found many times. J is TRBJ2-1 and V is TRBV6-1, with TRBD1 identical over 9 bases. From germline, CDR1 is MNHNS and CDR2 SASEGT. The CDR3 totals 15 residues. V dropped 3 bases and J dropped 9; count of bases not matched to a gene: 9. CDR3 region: CASSEEEDRGFEQFF. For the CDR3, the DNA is TGTGCCAGCAGTGAGGAAGAGGACAGGGGTTTTGAGCAGTTCTTC.

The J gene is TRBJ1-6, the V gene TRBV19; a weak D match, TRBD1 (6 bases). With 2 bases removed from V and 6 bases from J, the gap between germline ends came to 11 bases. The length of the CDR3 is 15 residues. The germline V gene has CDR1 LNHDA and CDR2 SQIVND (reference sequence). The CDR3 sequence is CASSIQQGINSPLHF. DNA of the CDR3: TGTGCCAGTAGTATACAACAGGGAATTAATTCACCCCTCCACTTT.

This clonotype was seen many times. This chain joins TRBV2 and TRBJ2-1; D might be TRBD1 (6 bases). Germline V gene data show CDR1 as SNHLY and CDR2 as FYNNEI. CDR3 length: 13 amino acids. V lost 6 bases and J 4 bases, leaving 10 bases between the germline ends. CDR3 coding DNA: TGTGCCAGCAGCCCAGGGGTTTACAATGAGCAGTTCTTC. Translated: CASSPGVYNEQFF.

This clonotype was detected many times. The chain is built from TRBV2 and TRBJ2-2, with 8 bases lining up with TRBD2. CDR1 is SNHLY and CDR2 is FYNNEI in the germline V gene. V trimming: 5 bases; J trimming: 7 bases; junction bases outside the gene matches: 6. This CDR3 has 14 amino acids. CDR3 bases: TGTGCCAGCAGTTTTAGCGGGGTCGGCGGGGAGCTGTTTTTT. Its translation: CASSFSGVGGELFF.

This CDR3 reads CASSQAGLGPPVLSGNTIYF. For the CDR3, the DNA is TGTGCCAGCAGCCAGGCAGGGTTAGGTCCTCCGGTTTTATCTGGAAACACCATATATTTT. The chain has TRBV7-6 and TRBJ1-3, with D perhaps TRBD1 (5 bases). In germline, CDR1 is SGHVS, CDR2 FNYEAQ. V was pared by 5 bases and J by 1 base, with 27 bases between. The CDR3 has 20 amino acids.

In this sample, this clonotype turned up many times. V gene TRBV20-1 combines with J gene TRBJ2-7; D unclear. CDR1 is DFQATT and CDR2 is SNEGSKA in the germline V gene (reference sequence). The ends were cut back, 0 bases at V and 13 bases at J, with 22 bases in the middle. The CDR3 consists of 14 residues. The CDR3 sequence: CSARDQAVASQAYF. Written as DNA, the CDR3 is TGCAGTGCTAGAGATCAGGCGGTGGCCAGTCAAGCTTACTTC.

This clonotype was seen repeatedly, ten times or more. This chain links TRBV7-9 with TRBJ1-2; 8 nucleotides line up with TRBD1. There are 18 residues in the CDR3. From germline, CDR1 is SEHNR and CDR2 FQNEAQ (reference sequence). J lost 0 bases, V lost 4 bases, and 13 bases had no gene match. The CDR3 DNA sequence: TGTGCCAGCAGCTCGCCAGCGCCACAGGGGGATTCTAACTATGGCTACACCTTC. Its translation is CASSSPAPQGDSNYGYTF. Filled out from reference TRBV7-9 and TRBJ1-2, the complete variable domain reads DTGVSQNPRHKITKRGQNVTFRCDPISEHNRLYWYRQTLGQGPEFLTYFQNEAQLEKSRLLSDRFSAERPKGSFSTLEIQRTEQGDSAMYLCASSSPAPQGDSNYGYTFGSGTRLTVV.

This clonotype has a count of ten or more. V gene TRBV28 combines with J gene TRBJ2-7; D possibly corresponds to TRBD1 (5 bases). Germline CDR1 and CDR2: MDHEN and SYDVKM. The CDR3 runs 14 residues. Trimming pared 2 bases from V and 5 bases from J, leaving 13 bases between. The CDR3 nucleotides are TGTGCCAGCAGTTTACGGCCAGGGATTAACGAGCAGTACTTC. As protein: CASSLRPGINEQYF.

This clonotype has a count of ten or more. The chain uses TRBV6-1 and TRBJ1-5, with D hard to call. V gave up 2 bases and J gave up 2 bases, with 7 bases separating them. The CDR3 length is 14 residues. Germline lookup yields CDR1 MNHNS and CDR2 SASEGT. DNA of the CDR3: TGTGCCAGCAGTGAAAGTATGGGCAATCAGCCCCAGCATTTT. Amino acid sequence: CASSESMGNQPQHF.

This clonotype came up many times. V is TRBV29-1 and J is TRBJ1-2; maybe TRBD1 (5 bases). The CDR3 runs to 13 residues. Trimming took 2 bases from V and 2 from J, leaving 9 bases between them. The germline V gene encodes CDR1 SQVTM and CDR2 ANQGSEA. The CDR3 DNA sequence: TGCAGCGTTGAATATGGGGGAAACTATGGCTACACCTTC. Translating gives CSVEYGGNYGYTF. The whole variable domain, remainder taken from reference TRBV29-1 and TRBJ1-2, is SAVISQKPSRDICQRGTSLTIQCQVDSQVTMMFWYRQQPGQSLTLIATANQGSEATYESGFVIDKFPISRPNLTFSTLTVSNMSPEDSSIYLCSVEYGGNYGYTFGSGTRLTVV.

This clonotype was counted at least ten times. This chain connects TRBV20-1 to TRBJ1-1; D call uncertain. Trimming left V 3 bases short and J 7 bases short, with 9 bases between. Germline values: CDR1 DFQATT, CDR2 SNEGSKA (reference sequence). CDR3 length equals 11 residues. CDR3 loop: CSASHVFEAFF. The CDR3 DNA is TGCAGTGCTAGTCACGTTTTTGAAGCTTTCTTT.

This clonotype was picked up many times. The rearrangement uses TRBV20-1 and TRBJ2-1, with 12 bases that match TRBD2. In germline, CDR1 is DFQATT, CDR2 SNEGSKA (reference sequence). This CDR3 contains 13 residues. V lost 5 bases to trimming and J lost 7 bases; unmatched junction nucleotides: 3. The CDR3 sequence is CSASGLAGNEQFF. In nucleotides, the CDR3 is TGCAGTGCTTCTGGACTAGCGGGGAATGAGCAGTTCTTC.

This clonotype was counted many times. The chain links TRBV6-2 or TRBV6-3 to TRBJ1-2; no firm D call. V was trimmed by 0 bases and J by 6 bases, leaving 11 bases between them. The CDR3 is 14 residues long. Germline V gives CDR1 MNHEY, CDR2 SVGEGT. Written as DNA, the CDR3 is TGTGCCAGCAGTTACTCACTGATAAGGAATGGCTACACCTTC. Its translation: CASSYSLIRNGYTF.

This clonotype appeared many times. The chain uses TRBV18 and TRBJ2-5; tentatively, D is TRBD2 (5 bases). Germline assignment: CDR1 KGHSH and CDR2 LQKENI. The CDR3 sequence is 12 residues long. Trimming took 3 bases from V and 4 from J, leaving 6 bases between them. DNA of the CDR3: TGTGCCAGCTCACCGCGGGCAGAGACCCAGTACTTC. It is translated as CASSPRAETQYF.

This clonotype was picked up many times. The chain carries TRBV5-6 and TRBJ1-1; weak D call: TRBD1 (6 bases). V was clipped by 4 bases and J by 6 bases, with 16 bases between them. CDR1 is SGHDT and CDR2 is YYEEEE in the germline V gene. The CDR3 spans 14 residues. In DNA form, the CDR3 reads TGTGCCAGCAGCCCCGACCGGGGGGCGGCTGAAGCTTTCTTT. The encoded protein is CASSPDRGAAEAFF.

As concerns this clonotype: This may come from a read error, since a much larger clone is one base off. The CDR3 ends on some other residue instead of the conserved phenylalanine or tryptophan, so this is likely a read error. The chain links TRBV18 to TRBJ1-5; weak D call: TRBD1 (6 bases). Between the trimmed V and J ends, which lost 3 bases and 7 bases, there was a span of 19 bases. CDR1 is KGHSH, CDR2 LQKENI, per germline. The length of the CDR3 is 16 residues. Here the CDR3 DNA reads TGTGCCAGCTCACCCCGGACCGGGACGCAGGGGCAGCCCCAGCATTCT. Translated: CASSPRTGTQGQPQHS.

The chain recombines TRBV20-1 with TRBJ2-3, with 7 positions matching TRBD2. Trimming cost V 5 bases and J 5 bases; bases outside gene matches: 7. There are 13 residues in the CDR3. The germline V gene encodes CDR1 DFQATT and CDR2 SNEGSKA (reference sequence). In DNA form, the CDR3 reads TGCAGTGCTGGGGGGGTGATATTAGATACGCAGTATTTT. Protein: CSAGGVILDTQYF.

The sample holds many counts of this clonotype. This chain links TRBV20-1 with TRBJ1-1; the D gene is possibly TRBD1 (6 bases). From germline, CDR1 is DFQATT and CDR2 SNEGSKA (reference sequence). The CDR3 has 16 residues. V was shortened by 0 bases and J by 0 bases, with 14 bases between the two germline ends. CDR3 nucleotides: TGCAGTGCTAGAGATGGGGGACAAAACATGAACACTGAAGCTTTCTTT. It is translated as CSARDGGQNMNTEAFF.

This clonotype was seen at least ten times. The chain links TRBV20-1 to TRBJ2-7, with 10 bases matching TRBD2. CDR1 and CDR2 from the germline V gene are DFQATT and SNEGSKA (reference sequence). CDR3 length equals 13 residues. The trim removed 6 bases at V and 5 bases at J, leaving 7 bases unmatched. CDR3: CSATGLASHEQYF. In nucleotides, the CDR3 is TGCAGTGCCACGGGACTAGCGTCCCACGAGCAGTACTTC.

The CDR3 loop reads CASTLTANTGELFF. CDR3 in DNA: TGTGCCAGCACCTTGACAGCAAACACCGGGGAGCTGTTTTTT. The chain combines TRBV12-3 or TRBV12-4 with TRBJ2-2; maybe TRBD1 (5 bases). The CDR3 spans 14 residues. Between the trimmed V and J ends, which lost 7 bases and 2 bases, there was a span of 11 bases.

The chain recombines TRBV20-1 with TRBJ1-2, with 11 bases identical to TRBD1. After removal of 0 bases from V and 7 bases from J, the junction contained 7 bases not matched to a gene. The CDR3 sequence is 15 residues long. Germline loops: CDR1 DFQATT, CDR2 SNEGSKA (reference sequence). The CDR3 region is CSAREQPGQGVGYTF. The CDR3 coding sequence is TGCAGTGCTAGAGAGCAACCGGGACAGGGGGTTGGCTACACCTTC.

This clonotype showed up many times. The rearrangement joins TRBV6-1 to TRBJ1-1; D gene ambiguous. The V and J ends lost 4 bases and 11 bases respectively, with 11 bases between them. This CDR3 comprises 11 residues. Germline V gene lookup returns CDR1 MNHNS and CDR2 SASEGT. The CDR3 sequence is CASSVQFSAFF. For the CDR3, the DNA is TGTGCCAGCAGTGTACAGTTTTCGGCTTTCTTT.